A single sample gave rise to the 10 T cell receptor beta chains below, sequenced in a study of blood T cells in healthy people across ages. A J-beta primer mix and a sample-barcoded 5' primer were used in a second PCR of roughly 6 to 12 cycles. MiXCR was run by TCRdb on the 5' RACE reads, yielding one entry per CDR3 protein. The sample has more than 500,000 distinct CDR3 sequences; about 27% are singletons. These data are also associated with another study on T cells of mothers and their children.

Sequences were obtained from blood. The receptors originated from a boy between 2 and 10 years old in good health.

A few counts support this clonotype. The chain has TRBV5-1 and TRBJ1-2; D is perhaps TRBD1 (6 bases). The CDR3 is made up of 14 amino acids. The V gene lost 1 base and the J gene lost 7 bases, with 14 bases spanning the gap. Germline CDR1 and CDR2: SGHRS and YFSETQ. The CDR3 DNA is TGCGCCAGCAGCTTGCGACAGGATTCTGGTGGCTACACCTTC. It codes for CASSLRQDSGGYTF.

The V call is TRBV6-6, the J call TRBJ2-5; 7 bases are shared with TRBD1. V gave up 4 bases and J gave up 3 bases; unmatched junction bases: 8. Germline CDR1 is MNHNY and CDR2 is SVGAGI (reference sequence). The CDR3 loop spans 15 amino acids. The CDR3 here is CASSSPDRAEETQYF. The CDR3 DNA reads TGTGCCAGCAGTTCCCCCGACAGGGCTGAAGAGACCCAGTACTTC.

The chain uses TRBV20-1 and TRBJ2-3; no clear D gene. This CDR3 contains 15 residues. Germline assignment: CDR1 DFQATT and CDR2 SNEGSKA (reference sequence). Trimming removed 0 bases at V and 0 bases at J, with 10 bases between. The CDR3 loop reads CSARDRIISTDTQYF. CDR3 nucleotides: TGCAGTGCTAGAGATCGGATTATTAGCACAGATACGCAGTATTTT.

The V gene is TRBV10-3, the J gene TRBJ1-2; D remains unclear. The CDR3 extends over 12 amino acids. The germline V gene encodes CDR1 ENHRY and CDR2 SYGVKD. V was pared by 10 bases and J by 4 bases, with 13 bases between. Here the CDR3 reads CASARGLYGYTF. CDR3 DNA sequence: TGTGCCAGCGCCAGAGGACTCTATGGCTACACCTTC.

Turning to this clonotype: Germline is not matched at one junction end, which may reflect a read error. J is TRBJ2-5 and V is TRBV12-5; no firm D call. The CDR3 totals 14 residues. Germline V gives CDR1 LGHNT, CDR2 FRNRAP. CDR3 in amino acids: CASGLVNNQETQCF. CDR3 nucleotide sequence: TGTGCTAGTGGTTTGGTGAACAACCAAGAGACCCAGTGCTTC.

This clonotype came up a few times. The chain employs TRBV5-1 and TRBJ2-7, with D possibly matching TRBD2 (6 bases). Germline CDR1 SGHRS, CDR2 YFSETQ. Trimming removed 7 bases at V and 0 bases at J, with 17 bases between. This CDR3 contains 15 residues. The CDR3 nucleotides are TGCGCCAGCCATACCTCTCGGGGGAACTCCTACGAGCAGTACTTC. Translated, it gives CASHTSRGNSYEQYF.

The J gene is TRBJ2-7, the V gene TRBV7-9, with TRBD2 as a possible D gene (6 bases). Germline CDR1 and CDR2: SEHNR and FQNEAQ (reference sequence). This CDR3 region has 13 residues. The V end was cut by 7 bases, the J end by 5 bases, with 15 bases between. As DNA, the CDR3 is TGTGCCAGCACTCAAATGGGGGAGGACGAGCAGTACTTC. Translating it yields CASTQMGEDEQYF.

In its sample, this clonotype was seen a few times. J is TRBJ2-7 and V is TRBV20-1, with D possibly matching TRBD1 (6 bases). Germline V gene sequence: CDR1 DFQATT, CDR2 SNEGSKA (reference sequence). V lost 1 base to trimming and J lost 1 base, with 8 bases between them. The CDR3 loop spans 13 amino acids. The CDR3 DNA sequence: TGCAGTGCTAGAGGGGACACTTCCTACGAGCAGTACTTC. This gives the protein CSARGDTSYEQYF.

CDR3 in amino acids: CASSPAGCNEQYF. The CDR3 DNA sequence: TGTGCCAGCAGTCCGGCAGGTTGCAACGAGCAGTACTTC. The rearrangement joins TRBV12-3 or TRBV12-4 to TRBJ2-7; no firm D call. The germline V and J ends were trimmed by 5 bases and 5 bases, with 13 bases remaining between them. The CDR3 loop spans 13 amino acids.

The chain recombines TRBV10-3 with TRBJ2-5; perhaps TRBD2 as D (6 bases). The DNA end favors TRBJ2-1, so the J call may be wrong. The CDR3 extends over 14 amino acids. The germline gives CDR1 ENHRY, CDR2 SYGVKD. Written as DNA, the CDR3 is TGTGCCATCAGTGAGTCGAATGTGGGGGGTGAGCAGTTCTTC. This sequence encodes CAISESNVGGEQFF.